This T cell receptor beta chain emerged from a study of T cell responses to AZD1222 COVID-19 vaccine. Trimming removed 3 bases from V and 7 bases from J, with 17 bases in between. CDR3 size: 15 residues. Germline V gene lookup returns CDR1 SGHNT and CDR2 YYREEE (reference sequence). About this clone itself: Antigen specificity is unknown.

The protocol was immunoSEQ multiplex PCR, while the TCRdb copy is restricted to in-frame clones and leaves out a portion. The data hold around 140,000 clones, with roughly 88% observed a single time. The study's findings and limits: Of the AZD1222 recipients, only five to seven were seropositive at baseline.

The genes are TRBV5-4 and TRBJ2-1; weak D call: TRBD2 (6 bases). The receptor was isolated from an adult who received the AZD1222 COVID-19 vaccine. The sequenced sample was peripheral blood, obtained 28 days after the second AZD1222 dose. CDR3 DNA sequence: TGTGCCAGCAGCTCTCAGACTAGAGGTGGGAATGAGCAGTTCTTC. This sequence encodes CASSSQTRGGNEQFF.